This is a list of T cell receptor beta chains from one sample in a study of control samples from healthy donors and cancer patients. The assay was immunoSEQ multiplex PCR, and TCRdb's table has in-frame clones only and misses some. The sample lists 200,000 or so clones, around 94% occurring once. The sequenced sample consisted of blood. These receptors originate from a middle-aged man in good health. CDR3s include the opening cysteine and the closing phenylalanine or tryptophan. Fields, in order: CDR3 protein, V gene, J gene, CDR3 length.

CASSPWGAQAKTEAFF,TRBV18,TRBJ1-1,16
CASSPQGSNTEAFF,TRBV18,TRBJ1-1,14
CASSLVRFDTEAFF,TRBV6-2/TRBV6-3,TRBJ1-1,14
CASSLAGGNTEAFF,TRBV5-4,TRBJ1-1,14
CASSRRDDPSHEQYF,TRBV7-8,TRBJ2-7,15
CASGSLAENTGELFF,TRBV5-5,TRBJ2-2,15
CASRPGTGNQPQHF,TRBV4-1,TRBJ1-5,14
CASSLISGNYQRGYTF,TRBV28,TRBJ1-2,16
CASSYVLNTEAFF,TRBV6-5,TRBJ1-1,13
CASTQSPGRFTEAFF,TRBV7-9,TRBJ1-1,15
CASSLRRLAGRETQYF,TRBV7-2,TRBJ2-5,16
CASSYSTRAYGYTF,TRBV6-5,TRBJ1-2,14
CASSEEARGLAAFF,TRBV6-1,TRBJ1-1,14
CASQTERGGPDEQFF,TRBV2,TRBJ2-1,15
CASSYGQGNYGYTF,TRBV5-5,TRBJ1-2,14
CASSYSSDTIYF,TRBV28,TRBJ1-3,12
CASSLRGGAETQYF,TRBV28,TRBJ2-5,14
CASRKGYSNQPQHF,TRBV27,TRBJ1-5,14
CASSYDGRQPQHF,TRBV6-5,TRBJ1-5,13
CASSERGGATNEKLFF,TRBV6-1,TRBJ1-4,16
CASSIQDSSGELFF,TRBV5-1,TRBJ2-2,14
CASSNSNTIYF,TRBV19,TRBJ1-3,11
CASSLHRGNPYEQYF,TRBV27,TRBJ2-7,15
CASSLRVMGGYTF,TRBV5-5,TRBJ1-2,13
CASSLREGAYEQYF,TRBV5-6,TRBJ2-7,14
CASSPYLGLAGTGELFF,TRBV7-7,TRBJ2-2,17
CASSRGRFVGEQYF,TRBV27,TRBJ2-7,14
CASSLAGSGNTIYF,TRBV5-1,TRBJ1-3,14
CASSETRYTEAFF,TRBV6-4,TRBJ1-1,13
CASSQFETVSTEAFF,TRBV23-1,TRBJ1-1,15
CAWSLTRGRGTEAFF,TRBV30,TRBJ1-1,15
CASSLWVRTNQPQHF,TRBV6-2/TRBV6-3,TRBJ1-5,15
CASGSTRGNTEAFF,TRBV28,TRBJ1-1,14
CASSYQGSGGTEAFF,TRBV6-5,TRBJ1-1,15
CASSPGFVAPGELFF,TRBV5-1,TRBJ2-2,15
CASKDSGIDEQFF,TRBV6-5,TRBJ2-1,13
CAWSADGDQPQHF,TRBV30,TRBJ1-5,13
CASSSRGGAHNTDTQYF,TRBV19,TRBJ2-3,17
CASSPGEGTEAFF,TRBV18,TRBJ1-1,13
CATSREGTGGGNTIYF,TRBV15,TRBJ1-3,16